Here is one T cell receptor beta chain with its context. Only in-frame clones appear in the TCRdb table, and some are missing; sequencing was by immunoSEQ multiplex PCR. The sample consists of about 170,000 clones, around two thirds of them appearing once. Germline assignment: CDR1 KGHSH and CDR2 LQKENI. The CDR3 is 14 amino acids. Unmatched junction bases numbered 3, after V lost 5 bases and J lost 0 bases. These data originate in a study of blood T cell repertoires in COVID-19. The sample comprised peripheral blood. The sequence was obtained from an elderly woman with acute or convalescent COVID-19. V and J are TRBV18 and TRBJ1-1, with 7 positions matching TRBD1. The CDR3 bases are TGTGCCAGCTCAAAGGGACAGATGAACACTGAAGCTTTCTTT. This encodes CASSKGQMNTEAFF.